This T cell receptor (beta chain) appears in the sequencing data of a study of T cell repertoires and HLA-DP antigens. As for the study in general: CD4+ T cells were cocultured with HeLa cells expressing HLA-DP. One stimulator alloantigen differed from self by one groove amino acid; the other by ten. Two male donors and one female donor spanned ages 18-to-29 through 60-to-69.

Remarks on this clone: Its antigen is unidentified.

Primers targeted 54 TRBV and 13 TRBJ segments. Libraries were prepared by immunoSEQ multiplex PCR; TCRdb keeps only in-frame clonotypes and omits some of them. Among some 120,000 clones listed, more than 85% were seen once. The CDR3 loop spans 14 amino acids. J lost 0 bases, V lost 2 bases, and 4 bases had no gene match. Germline-derived CDR1 and CDR2 are GTSNPN and SVGIG (reference sequence). This receptor was identified in a young woman in good health and CMV-seronegative. V gene TRBV30 combines with J gene TRBJ2-7; 7 bases agree with TRBD2. The source material was CD4+ T cells from PBMCs. CDR3 amino acids: CAWSPGGSSYEQYF. The CDR3 DNA reads as TGTGCCTGGAGTCCGGGGGGTAGCTCCTACGAGCAGTACTTC.